The source of this T cell receptor beta chain is a study of CD8 T cells in ankylosing spondylitis. The study's findings and limits: Matched ankylosing spondylitis synovial fluid reportedly contained a significantly enriched population of disease-linked clones. Prior work had noted some motif variants in reactive arthritis blood and synovial fluid. A TCR beta motif of eight highly homologous variants appeared characteristic of ankylosing spondylitis blood. With a CD8+ phenotype, disease-linked clones were relatively rare in peripheral blood.

Preparation of TCR beta libraries was done by quantitative 5'-RACE with molecular barcodes. TCRdb processed the 5' RACE reads anew with MiXCR; each CDR3 protein has one entry. There are 470,000 or so distinct CDR3 sequences in the sample; more than 25% occur only once, and approximately 1% lies in the top ten. Points on this clonotype: Its antigen is still unknown.

Per germline, CDR1 SGHTA and CDR2 FQGNSA. This CDR3 is built from 15 residues. V was clipped by 2 bases and J by 1 base, with 9 bases between them. The sample comprised blood, either unsorted or a sorted T cell fraction (not recorded which). This sequence originates from a male donor with ankylosing spondylitis. The chain uses TRBV7-2 and TRBJ2-1; perhaps TRBD1 as D (5 bases). The CDR3 is CASSLIWTSYNEQFF. In nucleotides, the CDR3 is TGTGCCAGCAGCTTAATCTGGACATCCTACAATGAGCAGTTCTTC.